A selection of T cell receptor beta chains follows, all from one sample in a study of PD-1 blockade in classical Hodgkin lymphoma. Assay used: immunoSEQ multiplex PCR; TCRdb lists only in-frame clones, some missing. Counted here are tens of thousands of clones, approximately 85% occurring once; the ten biggest clones make up about 14%. This material consisted of peripheral blood mononuclear cells (PBMCs), taken before the fourth cycle of nivolumab. These TCRs come from a human donor with classical Hodgkin lymphoma. Each CDR3 is given with its conserved first and last residue. Each record gives: J gene, V gene, clone size, D gene, CDR3 DNA, CDR3 protein. The D gene is left open where the match is weak. Some rows have no size entry. The others give once, few or many, or a class for an expanded clone.

j_gene: TRBJ1-4
v_gene: TRBV7-8
abundance: -
d_gene: -
CDR3nt: TGTGCCAGCAGCTTTAGGGACGGAACTAATGAAAAACTGTTTTTT
CDR3aa: CASSFRDGTNEKLFF

j_gene: TRBJ2-1
v_gene: TRBV7-2
abundance: -
d_gene: TRBD1
CDR3nt: TGTGCCAGCAGCTCACGTCCGACAGGGGGCTATGGTCAGTTCTTC
CDR3aa: CASSSRPTGGYGQFF

j_gene: TRBJ1-1
v_gene: TRBV19
abundance: few
d_gene: -
CDR3nt: TGTGCCAGTAGTATGAATTCCAACACTGAAGCTTTCTTT
CDR3aa: CASSMNSNTEAFF

j_gene: TRBJ1-2
v_gene: TRBV5-7
abundance: few
d_gene: -
CDR3nt: TGTGCCAGCAGCTTGGTCGGGTCTTATGGCTACACCTTC
CDR3aa: CASSLVGSYGYTF

j_gene: TRBJ2-7
v_gene: TRBV5-4
abundance: -
d_gene: -
CDR3nt: TGTGCCAGCAGCTTGGGGCAGGGTGGGAGCTCCTACGAGCAGTACTTC
CDR3aa: CASSLGQGGSSYEQYF

j_gene: TRBJ2-5
v_gene: TRBV13
abundance: -
d_gene: -
CDR3nt: TGTGCCAGCAGCCAGGGGGGGCCCTGGGAGACCCAGTACTTC
CDR3aa: CASSQGGPWETQYF

j_gene: TRBJ2-7
v_gene: TRBV5-6
abundance: -
d_gene: TRBD1
CDR3nt: TGTGCCAGCAGCTTACGGCAGGGGGTCTCCTACGAGCAGTACTTC
CDR3aa: CASSLRQGVSYEQYF

j_gene: TRBJ1-3
v_gene: TRBV7-9
abundance: -
d_gene: -
CDR3nt: TGTGCCAGCAGCTTAAGAACGGTACTTTCTGGAAACACCATATATTTT
CDR3aa: CASSLRTVLSGNTIYF

j_gene: TRBJ2-1
v_gene: TRBV9
abundance: -
d_gene: TRBD2
CDR3nt: TGTGCCAGCAGCCCCGGGACTAGCAACTACAATGAGCAGTTCTTC
CDR3aa: CASSPGTSNYNEQFF

j_gene: TRBJ2-1
v_gene: TRBV19
abundance: -
d_gene: TRBD1
CDR3nt: TGTGCCAGTAGTATAGTAAAGAGGACAGGGGGTAGCAATGAGCAGTTCTTC
CDR3aa: CASSIVKRTGGSNEQFF

j_gene: TRBJ2-7
v_gene: TRBV6-5
abundance: -
d_gene: -
CDR3nt: TGTGCCAGCAGCACTTCCTACGAGCAGTACTTC
CDR3aa: CASSTSYEQYF

j_gene: TRBJ2-1
v_gene: TRBV5-4
abundance: -
d_gene: TRBD1
CDR3nt: TGTGCCAGCAGCCCACCGGGACAGGGAATCAATGAGCAGTTCTTC
CDR3aa: CASSPPGQGINEQFF

j_gene: TRBJ2-3
v_gene: TRBV5-6
abundance: -
d_gene: TRBD2
CDR3nt: TGTGCCAGCAGCCGTAAAGCGGGGGGGCAAGATACGCAGTATTTT
CDR3aa: CASSRKAGGQDTQYF

j_gene: TRBJ2-1
v_gene: TRBV27
abundance: -
d_gene: -
CDR3nt: TGTGCCAGCAGTTTTCTCGAGCCGGTAGGCACTATCTCCTACAATGAGCAGTTCTTC
CDR3aa: CASSFLEPVGTISYNEQFF

j_gene: TRBJ2-2
v_gene: TRBV5-1
abundance: -
d_gene: -
CDR3nt: TGCGCCAGCAGCTTGCCGCAGGGGATAAGCGGGGAGCTGTTTTTT
CDR3aa: CASSLPQGISGELFF

j_gene: TRBJ2-1
v_gene: TRBV7-9
abundance: -
d_gene: -
CDR3nt: TGTGCCAGCAGCTTAAGGGGGGCCGCGGGGCAGTTCTTC
CDR3aa: CASSLRGAAGQFF

j_gene: TRBJ2-1
v_gene: TRBV10-3
abundance: -
d_gene: -
CDR3nt: TGTGCCATCAGCTCAAGCGAGGCCAATGAGCAGTTCTTC
CDR3aa: CAISSSEANEQFF

j_gene: TRBJ2-2
v_gene: TRBV18
abundance: -
d_gene: TRBD1
CDR3nt: TGTGCCAGCTCACCCCGGACAGGGCACACCGGGGAGCTGTTTTTT
CDR3aa: CASSPRTGHTGELFF

j_gene: TRBJ1-2
v_gene: TRBV7-9
abundance: -
d_gene: -
CDR3nt: TGTGCCAGCAGCGAGGGGGGGGGCGCGGCTGGCTACACCTTC
CDR3aa: CASSEGGGAAGYTF

j_gene: TRBJ2-4
v_gene: TRBV28
abundance: -
d_gene: -
CDR3nt: TGTGCCAGCAGTTTATTCGGTCAGGGATGGGGAAACATTCAGTACTTC
CDR3aa: CASSLFGQGWGNIQYF

j_gene: TRBJ1-6
v_gene: TRBV2
abundance: once
d_gene: -
CDR3nt: TGTGCCAGCAGTCTAACCGACTGGGTGGGGAGCTCCTATAATTCACCCCTCCACTTT
CDR3aa: CASSLTDWVGSSYNSPLHF

j_gene: TRBJ2-3
v_gene: TRBV19
abundance: -
d_gene: -
CDR3nt: TGTGCCAGTAGTACCCCCCCGGCGGGGACCACAGATACGCAGTATTTT
CDR3aa: CASSTPPAGTTDTQYF

j_gene: TRBJ2-2
v_gene: TRBV11-2
abundance: -
d_gene: -
CDR3nt: TGTGCCAGCAGCTTAGTCCGTTCCCCCGGGGAGCTGTTTTTT
CDR3aa: CASSLVRSPGELFF

j_gene: TRBJ2-1
v_gene: TRBV7-2
abundance: -
d_gene: TRBD1
CDR3nt: TGTGCCAGCAGCTTAAACGGACAGGGCCCCAATGAGCAGTTCTTC
CDR3aa: CASSLNGQGPNEQFF

j_gene: TRBJ2-1
v_gene: TRBV7-2
abundance: -
d_gene: TRBD2
CDR3nt: TGTGCCAGCAGCCTCGGACTAGCGTCCTACAATGAGCAGTTCTTC
CDR3aa: CASSLGLASYNEQFF

j_gene: TRBJ1-2
v_gene: TRBV7-9
abundance: -
d_gene: TRBD1
CDR3nt: TGTGCCAGCAGCTTAGCCGACAGGGGGCATTATGGCTACACCTTC
CDR3aa: CASSLADRGHYGYTF

j_gene: TRBJ1-5
v_gene: TRBV11-2
abundance: few
d_gene: -
CDR3nt: TGTGCCAGCAGCCCCAATGGGGGAGCCGGACAGCCCCAGCATTTT
CDR3aa: CASSPNGGAGQPQHF

j_gene: TRBJ2-1
v_gene: TRBV6-5
abundance: -
d_gene: TRBD1
CDR3nt: TGTGCCAGCAGTCAGACAGGGTCTTCCTACAATGAGCAGTTCTTC
CDR3aa: CASSQTGSSYNEQFF

j_gene: TRBJ2-5
v_gene: TRBV6-1
abundance: -
d_gene: -
CDR3nt: TGTGCCAGCAGTGTTCAGGGCCAAGAGACCCAGTACTTC
CDR3aa: CASSVQGQETQYF

j_gene: TRBJ2-7
v_gene: TRBV19
abundance: -
d_gene: -
CDR3nt: TGTGCCAGTAGTCGCCGAGGAGTTGGCGGAGCCCTTCTCTACGAGCAGTACTTC
CDR3aa: CASSRRGVGGALLYEQYF

j_gene: TRBJ1-3
v_gene: TRBV28
abundance: few
d_gene: -
CDR3nt: TGTGCCAGCAGTTTGGGGCACAGGGATGGAAACACCATATATTTT
CDR3aa: CASSLGHRDGNTIYF

j_gene: TRBJ2-7
v_gene: TRBV6-1
abundance: few
d_gene: -
CDR3nt: TGTGCCAGCTACCATAACGTCATCTACGAGCAGTACTTC
CDR3aa: CASYHNVIYEQYF

j_gene: TRBJ1-2
v_gene: TRBV6-5
abundance: -
d_gene: -
CDR3nt: TGTGCCAGCAGTTACTGGGCAGGTTCTAACTATGGCTACACCTTC
CDR3aa: CASSYWAGSNYGYTF

j_gene: TRBJ2-7
v_gene: TRBV5-4
abundance: few
d_gene: -
CDR3nt: TGTGCCAGCAGCTTTAGGGGCAACTACGAGCAGTACTTC
CDR3aa: CASSFRGNYEQYF

j_gene: TRBJ1-1
v_gene: TRBV27
abundance: -
d_gene: -
CDR3nt: TGTGCCAACCGACAGTTCCCAAACACTGAAGCTTTCTTT
CDR3aa: CANRQFPNTEAFF

j_gene: TRBJ2-5
v_gene: TRBV7-2
abundance: once
d_gene: -
CDR3nt: TGTGCCAGCAGCTTAAGGCCCCCAGGGAAGGAGACCCAGTACTTC
CDR3aa: CASSLRPPGKETQYF

j_gene: TRBJ2-7
v_gene: TRBV10-1
abundance: -
d_gene: TRBD2
CDR3nt: TGCGCCAGCAGTGAAGCTAGCGGCTACGAGCAGTACTTC
CDR3aa: CASSEASGYEQYF

j_gene: TRBJ1-2
v_gene: TRBV19
abundance: -
d_gene: -
CDR3nt: TGTGCCAGTAGTCCCCTTCTGGGGAAAGACTGGAGTGGCTACACCTTC
CDR3aa: CASSPLLGKDWSGYTF

j_gene: TRBJ2-1
v_gene: TRBV10-3
abundance: -
d_gene: TRBD2
CDR3nt: TGTGCCATCCTCGGGGGGAATGAGCAGTTCTTC
CDR3aa: CAILGGNEQFF

j_gene: TRBJ2-7
v_gene: TRBV18
abundance: -
d_gene: -
CDR3nt: TGTGCCAGCTCACCACAAACAGGGTCGCCCGTCGAGCAGTACTTC
CDR3aa: CASSPQTGSPVEQYF

j_gene: TRBJ2-2
v_gene: TRBV4-1
abundance: -
d_gene: -
CDR3nt: TGCGCCAGCAGCCAAAAGGTGCAGGGCGCTACCACCGGGGAGCTGTTTTTT
CDR3aa: CASSQKVQGATTGELFF

j_gene: TRBJ2-7
v_gene: TRBV4-2
abundance: -
d_gene: TRBD2
CDR3nt: TGTGCCAGCAGCCAGCCACTAGCGGGGGTTACCTACGAGCAGTACTTC
CDR3aa: CASSQPLAGVTYEQYF

j_gene: TRBJ1-4
v_gene: TRBV7-2
abundance: -
d_gene: -
CDR3nt: TGTGCCAGCAGCTTAGCCCGAAGGGAAAAACTGTTTTTT
CDR3aa: CASSLARREKLFF

j_gene: TRBJ2-5
v_gene: TRBV7-2
abundance: -
d_gene: -
CDR3nt: TGTGCCAGCAGCTTAGAATATGAAGAGACCCAGTACTTC
CDR3aa: CASSLEYEETQYF